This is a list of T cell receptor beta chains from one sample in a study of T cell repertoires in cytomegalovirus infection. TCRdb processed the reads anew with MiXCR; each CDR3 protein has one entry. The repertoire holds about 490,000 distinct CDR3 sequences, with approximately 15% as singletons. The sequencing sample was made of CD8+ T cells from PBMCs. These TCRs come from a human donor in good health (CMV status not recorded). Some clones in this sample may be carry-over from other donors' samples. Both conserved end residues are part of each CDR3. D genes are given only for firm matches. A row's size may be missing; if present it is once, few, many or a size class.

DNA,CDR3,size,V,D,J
TGTGCCAGCAGGGGTACGGTCGGGGAGCTGTTTTTT,CASRGTVGELFF,.,TRBV2,.,TRBJ2-2
TGCGCCAGCAGCCAAGATCAAGCTAAGACCAATCAGCCCCAGCATTTT,CASSQDQAKTNQPQHF,few,TRBV4-1,.,TRBJ1-5
TGTGCCACCAGTGAGCCGGGACTGTATACAGATACGCAGTATTTT,CATSEPGLYTDTQYF,.,TRBV24-1,.,TRBJ2-3
TGTGCCAGCAGCCTCGCGGGGCCGGGATACGAGCAGTACTTC,CASSLAGPGYEQYF,many,TRBV7-3,.,TRBJ2-7
TGTGCCAGTAGTATATTGCCCGTCGGGACGTCAAATTCACCCCTCCACTTT,CASSILPVGTSNSPLHF,few,TRBV19,.,TRBJ1-6
TGTGCCAGCAGCTCCTCGGGGGCCTTTTATAGCAATCAGCCCCAGCATTTT,CASSSSGAFYSNQPQHF,few,TRBV13,.,TRBJ1-5
TGTGCCAGCAGCGATAACAGGGACACTGAAGCTTTCTTT,CASSDNRDTEAFF,.,TRBV7-9,.,TRBJ1-1
TGTGCCAGCAGTCCGGATCCAGGGATTGAGGGCTACACCTTC,CASSPDPGIEGYTF,many,TRBV6-5,.,TRBJ1-2
TGTGCCAGCAGCGGACAGGGTGGGCAGCCCCAGCATTTT,CASSGQGGQPQHF,.,TRBV3-1,TRBD1,TRBJ1-5
TGTGCCATCAGTGACCCTGGCGGGGTTGGAGCCGGGGAGCTGTTTTTT,CAISDPGGVGAGELFF,many,TRBV10-3,.,TRBJ2-2
TGTGCCAGCAGCCATCCCGCGCTGGCAGCGTACCAAGAGACCCAGTACTTC,CASSHPALAAYQETQYF,many,TRBV5-5,.,TRBJ2-5
TGTGCCAGCAGGACCGGGACAGCCTATGAAAAACTGTTTTTT,CASRTGTAYEKLFF,many,TRBV6-6,TRBD1,TRBJ1-4
TGTGCCAGCAGCCCATTTTACAATCAGCCCCAGCATTTT,CASSPFYNQPQHF,many,TRBV4-2,.,TRBJ1-5
TGTGCCAGCAGCTTCCTACAGGGGGCAGGTTCCTACGAGCAGTACTTC,CASSFLQGAGSYEQYF,few,TRBV7-6,TRBD1,TRBJ2-7
TGTGCCAGCAGCTTGGCAACTAGCGGAGCCCGTAATGAGCAGTTCTTC,CASSLATSGARNEQFF,few,TRBV11-2,TRBD2,TRBJ2-1
TGTGCTAGTGGTTTGGCATTAAATGAGCAGTTCTTC,CASGLALNEQFF,many,TRBV12-5,.,TRBJ2-1
TGTGCCAGCAGTCCCCCCGACAGATCCTACGAGCAGTACTTC,CASSPPDRSYEQYF,many,TRBV12-3/TRBV12-4,.,TRBJ2-7